This passage covers 31 T cell receptor beta chains from one sample sequenced in a study of blood T cell repertoires in COVID-19. This table comes from immunoSEQ multiplex PCR, and its TCRdb copy is limited to in-frame clones, with some not included. The sample records fewer than 75,000 clones, roughly 84% being singletons. Sample: peripheral blood. Receptors were obtained from a man between 45 and 60 years old with active COVID-19.

The chain has TRBV5-8 and TRBJ2-5, with a possible D match to TRBD2 (5 bases). With 7 bases removed from V and 5 bases from J, the gap between germline ends came to 9 bases. The CDR3 loop spans 11 amino acids. CDR1 SGHTS and CDR2 YDEGEE come from the germline V gene. The CDR3 DNA reads TGTGCCAGCTGGACGGGGGAGACCCAGTACTTC. Protein: CASWTGETQYF.

The chain joins TRBV21-1 to TRBJ1-6. TRBV21-1 is a pseudogene. The CDR3 consists of 18 residues. Written as DNA, the CDR3 is TGTGCCAGCAGGGCGGGGGGAACAGCCGATACCTATAATTCACCCCTCCACTTT. Encoded protein: CASRAGGTADTYNSPLHF.

The rearrangement joins TRBV4-1 to TRBJ2-7; D possibly corresponds to TRBD1 (6 bases). Per germline, CDR1 MGHRA and CDR2 YSYEKL. The V and J ends lost 1 base and 0 bases respectively, with 7 bases between them. The CDR3 spans 14 residues. CDR3 bases: TGCGCCAGCAGCCAAGGGACAGACTCCTACGAGCAGTACTTC. Translated: CASSQGTDSYEQYF.

The CDR3 bases are TGCGCCAGCAGCCGTGGGCGGGGGAAACAAGAGACCCAGTACTTC. Protein product: CASSRGRGKQETQYF. The chain combines TRBV5-1 with TRBJ2-5; 7 bases fit TRBD2. This CDR3 comprises 15 residues. Germline loops: CDR1 SGHRS, CDR2 YFSETQ. V lost 4 bases and J lost 2; bases outside the gene matches: 8. Full variable domain (outside the CDR3, taken from reference TRBV5-1 and TRBJ2-5): KAGVTQTPRYLIKTRGQQVTLSCSPISGHRSVSWYQQTPGQGLQFLFEYFSETQRNKGNFPGRFSGRQFSNSRSEMNVSTLELGDSALYLCASSRGRGKQETQYFGPGTRLLVL.

The rearrangement links TRBV18 to TRBJ2-5; 9 nucleotides line up with TRBD2. Germline V gene data show CDR1 as KGHSH and CDR2 as LQKENI. V trimming: 6 bases; J trimming: 8 bases; junction bases outside the gene matches: 7. This CDR3 is built from 13 residues. The CDR3 region has the DNA TGTGCCAGCTCCGTAGCGGGAGAAGGAACCCAGTACTTC. Protein: CASSVAGEGTQYF.

The genes are TRBV27 and TRBJ1-5, with 8 bases fitting TRBD1. This CDR3 contains 15 residues. V shed 4 bases, J shed 4 bases, and the junction held 6 bases outside the gene matches. Germline loops: CDR1 MNHEY, CDR2 SMNVEV (reference sequence). As DNA, the CDR3 is TGTGCCAGCAGTTCCGACAGGGGAGGGAATCAGCCCCAGCATTTT. This gives the protein CASSSDRGGNQPQHF.

By share, this clone counts as medium-sized (0.01 to 0.1%). The chain couples TRBV11-2 to TRBJ2-7, with 8 nucleotides matching TRBD1. The CDR3 sequence is 15 residues long. V lost 5 bases, J lost 5 bases, and 11 bases stayed unmatched. CDR1 SGHAT and CDR2 FQNNGV come from the germline V gene. CDR3 amino acids: CASSPLPPGGNEQYV. The CDR3 bases are TGTGCCAGCAGCCCACTCCCGCCAGGGGGCAACGAGCAGTACGTC.

CDR3 sequence: CATSSTLRGETQYF. CDR3 sequence (DNA): TGTGCCACCAGCAGTACACTGCGGGGAGAGACCCAGTACTTC. The chain recombines TRBV15 with TRBJ2-5, with D possibly TRBD2 on 6 matching bases. V dropped 3 bases and J dropped 4 bases, with 12 bases sitting between them. The CDR3 loop spans 14 amino acids. Germline loops: CDR1 LNHNV, CDR2 YYDKDF (reference sequence).

This chain links TRBV11-1 with TRBJ2-1; 8 bases map to TRBD2. CDR3 size: 16 residues. After removal of 4 bases from V and 15 bases from J, the junction contained 20 bases not matched to a gene. The V gene's germline CDR1 is SGHAT and CDR2 FQDESV (reference sequence). The CDR3, as DNA: TGTGCCAGCAGCTCTTCATTTGACGGGGGGGAGAGAAGCCCGTTCTTC. Amino acids: CASSSSFDGGERSPFF.

The J gene is TRBJ1-5, the V gene TRBV6-6; 9 bases fit TRBD1. Germline V gene sequence: CDR1 MNHNY, CDR2 SVGAGI (reference sequence). Germline trimming cut 8 bases from V and 6 bases from J; bases unmatched to any gene: 5. This CDR3 contains 13 residues. The CDR3 here is CASSRDRAQPQHF. CDR3 bases: TGTGCCAGCTCCCGGGACAGGGCTCAGCCCCAGCATTTT.

The chain recombines TRBV10-3 with TRBJ1-5; D not certain. The CDR3 is 16 residues long. Trimming took off 2 bases at V and 4 bases at J, with 15 bases between the two ends. Germline CDR1 and CDR2: ENHRY and SYGVKD. The CDR3 loop reads CAISEEGERLNQPQHF. In nucleotides, the CDR3 is TGTGCCATCAGTGAGGAGGGTGAAAGATTAAATCAGCCCCAGCATTTT.

V and J are TRBV29-1 and TRBJ2-3, with 8 bases that match TRBD2. This CDR3 comprises 14 residues. With V trimmed by 6 bases and J by 2 bases, 7 bases remained unmatched. Germline V gene lookup returns CDR1 SQVTM and CDR2 ANQGSEA. For the CDR3, the DNA is TGCAGCGTAGGGACTAGGTTGTCCACAGATACGCAGTATTTT. Residues: CSVGTRLSTDTQYF.

This clone showed up just a few times. The V and J genes are TRBV11-2 and TRBJ2-3, with D unclear. Germline-derived CDR1 and CDR2 are SGHAT and FQNNGV. CDR3 length: 12 amino acids. Deletions cut 4 bases from V and 0 bases from J, with 2 bases between. The CDR3 nucleotides are TGTGCCAGCAGCTCTAGCACAGATACGCAGTATTTT. Translating it yields CASSSSTDTQYF.

The V call is TRBV19, the J call TRBJ1-3; 8 bases fit TRBD1. This CDR3 has 16 residues. Trimming took 1 base from V and 4 from J; bases not matched to a gene: 6. Per germline, CDR1 LNHDA and CDR2 SQIVND (reference sequence). The CDR3 DNA sequence: TGTGCCAGTAGTATAGCATCCGGGACAGGAGGAAACACCATATATTTT. Protein: CASSIASGTGGNTIYF.

In DNA, the CDR3 is TGTGCCAGCAGTCCCCCAAAGGGACTAGCGGGAAACAATGAGCAGTTCTTC. Protein: CASSPPKGLAGNNEQFF. The V gene is TRBV6-6, the J gene TRBJ2-1, with 13 bases identical to TRBD2. The CDR3 contains 17 residues. Trimming took 5 bases from V and 5 from J; bases not matched to a gene: 9. The germline V gene encodes CDR1 MNHNY and CDR2 SVGAGI (reference sequence).

The chain couples TRBV5-1 to TRBJ1-4, with D unresolved. The CDR3 is 15 residues long. The germline gives CDR1 SGHRS, CDR2 YFSETQ. Trimming cost V 1 base and J 1 base, with 8 bases left between them. CDR3 in amino acids: CASSLSGITNEKLFF. The DNA of the CDR3 is TGCGCCAGCAGCTTGTCGGGGATAACTAATGAAAAACTGTTTTTT.

This chain uses TRBV28 with TRBJ1-4, with 7 bases matching TRBD1. This CDR3 spans 14 amino acids. J lost 4 bases, V lost 5 bases, and 4 bases had no gene match. CDR1 is MDHEN, CDR2 SYDVKM, per germline. The CDR3 nucleotides read TGTGCCAGCAGTATACAGGGGCTTAATGAAAAACTGTTTTTT. Its protein product is CASSIQGLNEKLFF.

The genes are TRBV11-2 and TRBJ2-3; D uncertain. Trimming stripped 0 bases from V and 6 bases from J, with 16 bases between. Germline V gene lookup returns CDR1 SGHAT and CDR2 FQNNGV. CDR3 length: 16 residues. Here the CDR3 reads CASSLDSWARPDTQYF. The CDR3 coding sequence is TGTGCCAGCAGCTTAGATTCCTGGGCCCGTCCGGATACGCAGTATTTT.

This chain connects TRBV3-1 (or the pseudogene TRBV3-2) to TRBJ1-2; TRBD1 might be the D (5 bases). Germline V gives CDR1 LGHDT, CDR2 YNNKEL (reference sequence). The CDR3 spans 16 residues. V lost 5 bases to trimming and J lost 0 bases, with 16 bases between them. The CDR3 DNA follows: TGTGCCAGCAGCTTTTCCGGACACGCATCTAACTATGGCTACACCTTC. This encodes CASSFSGHASNYGYTF.

The chain links TRBV6-5 to TRBJ2-3; 7 bases map to TRBD2. The CDR3 contains 15 residues. Germline loops: CDR1 MNHEY, CDR2 SVGAGI. V lost 8 bases to trimming and J lost 4 bases; unmatched junction nucleotides: 12. This chain's CDR3 is CASSRGGMLSDTQYF. CDR3 bases: TGTGCCAGCTCCCGGGGAGGGATGCTCTCAGATACGCAGTATTTT.

This clone was counted a few times. The chain couples TRBV13 to TRBJ1-2; TRBD1 is a possible D gene (5 bases). Trimming shortened V by 3 bases and J by 3 bases, and 8 bases separated the two germline ends. The CDR3 runs to 13 residues. Germline CDR1 reads PRHDT; CDR2 reads FYEKMQ (reference sequence). The CDR3 spells CASSFGGDYGYTF. The CDR3 DNA is TGTGCCAGCAGCTTTGGGGGGGACTATGGCTACACCTTC.

The chain carries TRBV27 and TRBJ2-3, with a weak D call TRBD2 (6 bases). V was pared by 6 bases and J by 0 bases, with 16 bases between. The germline CDR1 and CDR2 sequences are MNHEY and SMNVEV (reference sequence). The CDR3 is made up of 16 amino acids. Here the CDR3 reads CASSGGFASSTDTQYF. The CDR3 nucleotides read TGTGCCAGCAGCGGGGGATTCGCGTCTAGCACAGATACGCAGTATTTT.

This clone was recorded only once. This chain uses TRBV29-1 with TRBJ1-1; 11 nucleotides line up with TRBD1. This CDR3 spans 12 amino acids. The junction had 5 bases not matched to a gene; V was cut back by 7 bases and J by 7 bases. Germline lookup yields CDR1 SQVTM and CDR2 ANQGSEA. The CDR3 sequence is CSAGTGGNEAFF. The DNA of the CDR3 is TGCAGCGCCGGGACAGGGGGGAATGAAGCTTTCTTT.

V and J are TRBV6-5 and TRBJ2-7; 9 positions match TRBD1. This CDR3 has 15 amino acids. Germline values: CDR1 MNHEY, CDR2 SVGAGI. J lost 0 bases, V lost 4 bases, and 4 bases had no gene match. CDR3 protein: CASSSTTGGSYEQYV. CDR3 nucleotide sequence: TGTGCCAGCAGTTCGACGACAGGGGGCTCCTACGAGCAGTACGTC.

The rearrangement uses TRBV19 and TRBJ1-2; D is ambiguous. The CDR3 contains 15 residues. V lost 4 bases and J 5 bases, leaving 17 bases between the germline ends. Germline V lookup: CDR1 LNHDA, CDR2 SQIVND (reference sequence). CDR3 coding DNA: TGTGCCAGTAGTACCCTAACCGGGTCAGAGTATGGCTACACCTTC. This gives the protein CASSTLTGSEYGYTF. Full variable domain (rest looked up from reference TRBV19 and TRBJ1-2): DGGITQSPKYLFRKEGQNVTLSCEQNLNHDAMYWYRQDPGQGLRLIYYSQIVNDFQKGDIAEGYSVSREKKESFPLTVTSAQKNPTAFYLCASSTLTGSEYGYTFGSGTRLTVV.

CDR3 in amino acids: CASSSVSGGSYNEQFF. CDR3 sequence (DNA): TGCGCCAGCAGCTCCGTTAGTGGGGGGTCCTACAATGAGCAGTTCTTC. The rearrangement links TRBV5-1 to TRBJ2-1; TRBD2 is a possible D gene (6 bases). Per the germline V gene, CDR1 is SGHRS and CDR2 is YFSETQ. V lost 3 bases and J 1 base, leaving 14 bases between the germline ends. This CDR3 contains 16 residues.

The sample holds one count of this clone. The CDR3 DNA sequence: TGTGCCAGCAGTTACATCGGAGGCAACACTGAAGCTTTCTTT. As protein: CASSYIGGNTEAFF. This rearrangement joins TRBV27 to TRBJ1-1; D is unresolved. This CDR3 has 14 residues. Per germline, CDR1 MNHEY and CDR2 SMNVEV (reference sequence). V lost 4 bases to trimming and J lost 2 bases, with 11 bases between them.

J is TRBJ2-1 and V is TRBV11-2; tentatively, D is TRBD2 (5 bases). The CDR3 is made up of 15 amino acids. The V gene lost 1 base and the J gene lost 8 bases, with 15 bases spanning the gap. Germline CDR1 and CDR2: SGHAT and FQNNGV. This CDR3 reads CASSLGSATRDEQFF. CDR3 in DNA: TGTGCCAGCAGCTTAGGGAGTGCCACGAGGGATGAGCAGTTCTTC.

The rearrangement uses TRBV29-1 and TRBJ1-1; D is ambiguous. This CDR3 spans 13 amino acids. Germline assignment: CDR1 SQVTM and CDR2 ANQGSEA. Trimming pared 3 bases from V and 1 base from J, leaving 9 bases between. The CDR3 spells CSVDQGGNTEAFF. CDR3 coding DNA: TGCAGCGTTGACCAAGGCGGGAACACTGAAGCTTTCTTT. Looking up the rest from reference TRBV29-1 and TRBJ1-1 gives the full variable domain: SAVISQKPSRDICQRGTSLTIQCQVDSQVTMMFWYRQQPGQSLTLIATANQGSEATYESGFVIDKFPISRPNLTFSTLTVSNMSPEDSSIYLCSVDQGGNTEAFFGQGTRLTVV.

V and J are TRBV29-1 and TRBJ1-1, with 12 bases that match TRBD1. Germline CDR1 SQVTM, CDR2 ANQGSEA. The length of the CDR3 is 15 residues. With 4 bases clipped from V and 1 base from J, the junction kept 4 bases outside the gene matches. This CDR3 is CSVGGTGGSNTEAFF. CDR3 nucleotide sequence: TGCAGCGTTGGAGGGACAGGGGGCTCGAACACTGAAGCTTTCTTT.

This clone came up a few times. This chain links TRBV7-3 with TRBJ1-2, with 9 bases lining up with TRBD1. Unmatched junction bases numbered 10, after V lost 4 bases and J lost 4 bases. CDR1 and CDR2 from the germline V gene are SGHTA and FQGTGA. This CDR3 contains 16 residues. The CDR3 loop is CASSYGTPQGAYGYTF. CDR3 DNA: TGTGCCAGCAGCTACGGAACACCACAGGGGGCCTATGGCTACACCTTC.